One sample yielded the 7 T cell receptor beta chains listed below, sequenced in a study of blood T cell repertoires in COVID-19. Some clones are missing from TCRdb's copy, which holds only in-frame ones; the method was immunoSEQ multiplex PCR. The data show under 200,000 clones, approximately 79% seen once. The sample taken for sequencing was PBMCs or T cells enriched from blood (not recorded which). These receptors all come from a woman aged 55-70 years with acute COVID-19.

The gene calls are TRBV5-1 and TRBJ1-1, with D possibly being TRBD1 (5 bases). Germline CDR1 reads SGHRS; CDR2 reads YFSETQ. Trimming stripped 7 bases from V and 4 bases from J, with 8 bases between. The CDR3 length is 11 residues. The CDR3 protein is CASGAGTEAFF. CDR3 nucleotides: TGCGCCAGCGGGGCAGGCACTGAAGCTTTCTTT.

CDR3 in DNA: TGTGCCAGCAGCGTTTTCACGGGAGGGCCTGGGGAGCAGTTCTTC. The encoded protein is CASSVFTGGPGEQFF. The chain is built from TRBV9 and TRBJ2-1; 8 nucleotides align to TRBD2. Unmatched junction bases numbered 11, after V lost 2 bases and J lost 10 bases. The V gene's germline CDR1 is SGDLS and CDR2 YYNGEE. The length of the CDR3 is 15 residues.

The V and J genes are TRBV15 and TRBJ2-3, with a possible D match to TRBD1 (8 bases). Germline CDR1 and CDR2: LNHNV and YYDKDF (reference sequence). CDR3 size: 17 residues. V was pared by 3 bases and J by 3 bases, with 19 bases between. The CDR3 loop is CATSSKFTGGGTDTQYF. CDR3 sequence (DNA): TGTGCCACCAGCAGCAAATTCACAGGGGGGGGGACAGATACGCAGTATTTT.

The chain combines TRBV7-9 with TRBJ1-3, with D perhaps matching TRBD1 (5 bases). Germline CDR1 and CDR2: SEHNR and FQNEAQ (reference sequence). The CDR3 length is 16 residues. Trimming pared 3 bases from V and 0 bases from J, leaving 12 bases between. The CDR3 nucleotides read TGTGCCAGCAGCTTCTCGAGGACACTCTCTGGAAACACCATATATTTT. The encoded protein is CASSFSRTLSGNTIYF.

This clone was counted only a few times. The V and J genes are TRBV19 and TRBJ1-5, with 8 bases that match TRBD1. Germline loops: CDR1 LNHDA, CDR2 SQIVND (reference sequence). The CDR3 extends over 15 amino acids. The V gene end was trimmed by 5 bases and the J gene end by 5 bases; junction bases not matched to a gene: 8. The CDR3 reads CASSSITGGHQPQHF. In DNA form, the CDR3 reads TGTGCCAGTAGTTCAATAACAGGGGGACATCAGCCCCAGCATTTT.

This clone was counted a single time. This sequence joins TRBV9 and TRBJ2-5, with a weak D call TRBD2 (6 bases). The CDR3 contains 15 residues. Germline V CDR1 and CDR2: SGDLS, YYNGEE. Trimming stripped 0 bases from V and 2 bases from J, with 11 bases between. The CDR3 DNA reads as TGTGCCAGCAGCGTAGTAGGAGGGTGGCAAGAGACCCAGTACTTC. Translation gives CASSVVGGWQETQYF.

The CDR3 DNA sequence: TGCAGTGCTAGTCAGCCCGGTGGTCTAGTTGCAGATACGCAGTATTTT. Translating gives CSASQPGGLVADTQYF. The chain links TRBV20-1 to TRBJ2-3, with D hard to call. The V end lost 3 bases, the J end lost 4 bases, and 20 bases lay between the germline ends. In germline, CDR1 is DFQATT, CDR2 SNEGSKA (reference sequence). The CDR3 spans 16 residues.